Listed here are 29 T cell receptor beta chains from one sample, sequenced in a study of control samples from healthy donors and cancer patients. Sequencing was performed with immunoSEQ multiplex PCR; in TCRdb, only in-frame clones are kept and a portion is missing. The sample records some 120,000 clones, 92% being singletons. Source material: PBMCs. The receptors were gathered from an elderly man with head and neck cancer.

The genes are TRBV5-1 and TRBJ1-2, with unresolved D. V lost 4 bases and J 6 bases, leaving 16 bases between the germline ends. The V gene's germline CDR1 is SGHRS and CDR2 YFSETQ. This CDR3 region has 14 residues. The CDR3 region has the DNA TGCGCCAGCAGCGGAGGGCCGGGAAAGGATGGCTACACCTTC. Translating it yields CASSGGPGKDGYTF.

The rearrangement uses TRBV3-1 (or the pseudogene TRBV3-2) and TRBJ1-6; D unresolved. Germline V gives CDR1 LGHDT, CDR2 YNNKEL (reference sequence). The CDR3 has 18 residues. The germline V and J ends were trimmed by 5 bases and 5 bases, with 22 bases remaining between them. For the CDR3, the DNA is TGTGCCAGCAGCGGCGACTCTCCCATCATACATCATAATTCACCCCTCCACTTT. Its translation is CASSGDSPIIHHNSPLHF.

The rearrangement uses TRBV19 and TRBJ1-2; possible D gene TRBD1, 6 bases. Germline CDR1 and CDR2: LNHDA and SQIVND (reference sequence). The CDR3 runs 15 residues. Trimming pared 6 bases from V and 0 bases from J, leaving 14 bases between. The CDR3 nucleotides are TGTGCCAGTAGCCTGGGACACATGACTAACTATGGCTACACCTTC. As protein: CASSLGHMTNYGYTF.

This chain links TRBV2 with TRBJ2-1; TRBD1 or TRBD2 may be the D gene (5 bases each). Trimming left V 7 bases short and J 4 bases short, with 14 bases between. Per germline, CDR1 SNHLY and CDR2 FYNNEI. CDR3 length: 14 residues. CDR3 nucleotide sequence: TGTGCCAGCACCGAGGGACGCTCGTACAATGAGCAGTTCTTC. It encodes CASTEGRSYNEQFF.

V usage is TRBV7-9 and J usage is TRBJ1-5; a weak D match, TRBD1 (6 bases). Looked up from germline, CDR1 is SEHNR and CDR2 is FQNEAQ (reference sequence). V lost 8 bases to trimming and J lost 9 bases, with 11 bases between them. CDR3 length: 11 residues. CDR3 amino acids: CASGFRGPQHF. CDR3 DNA: TGTGCCAGCGGATTCAGGGGGCCCCAGCATTTT.

The chain carries TRBV30 and TRBJ2-7, with 9 bases that match TRBD1. From germline, CDR1 is GTSNPN and CDR2 SVGIG (reference sequence). CDR3 length: 12 amino acids. Unmatched junction bases numbered 2, after V lost 1 base and J lost 7 bases. Here the CDR3 DNA reads TGTGCCTGGAGTGGGACAGGGGATGAGCAGTACTTC. Its protein product is CAWSGTGDEQYF.

The J gene is TRBJ1-1, the V gene TRBV5-8, with unresolved D. The CDR3 is made up of 15 amino acids. Per germline, CDR1 SGHTS and CDR2 YDEGEE. The V gene lost 4 bases and the J gene lost 4 bases, with 17 bases spanning the gap. CDR3 bases: TGTGCCAGCAGCCTTCGGGGAGGGAGCTTCACTGAAGCTTTCTTT. Translating gives CASSLRGGSFTEAFF.

The chain employs TRBV7-2 and TRBJ1-1; 7 nucleotides match TRBD1. Losses at the gene ends were 1 base for V and 6 bases for J; bases not matched to a gene: 5. Germline lookup yields CDR1 SGHTA and CDR2 FQGNSA. This CDR3 is built from 14 residues. CDR3: CASSLDLRGPEAFF. Here the CDR3 DNA reads TGTGCCAGCAGCTTAGACTTAAGGGGGCCTGAAGCTTTCTTT.

V and J are TRBV5-1 and TRBJ2-1; a weak D match, TRBD2 (6 bases). Trimming took off 3 bases at V and 2 bases at J, with 18 bases between the two ends. Germline CDR1 SGHRS, CDR2 YFSETQ. This CDR3 is built from 17 residues. This chain's CDR3 is CASSSHGGRPPYNEQFF. The CDR3 coding sequence is TGCGCCAGCAGCTCCCATGGAGGGAGGCCGCCCTACAATGAGCAGTTCTTC.

The rearrangement uses TRBV5-4 and TRBJ1-6; 7 bases fit TRBD1. Germline V gene sequence: CDR1 SGHNT, CDR2 YYREEE (reference sequence). This CDR3 has 14 amino acids. J was trimmed by 10 bases and V by 2 bases; bases with no gene match: 6. The CDR3 region is CASSFRGIGSPLHF. The CDR3 DNA reads as TGTGCCAGCAGCTTCAGGGGGATCGGCTCACCCCTCCACTTT.

V is TRBV3-1 (or the pseudogene TRBV3-2) and J is TRBJ2-3; 11 bases are shared with TRBD2. Losses at the gene ends were 4 bases for V and 3 bases for J; bases not matched to a gene: 12. This CDR3 has 18 amino acids. Germline CDR1 is LGHDT and CDR2 is YNNKEL (reference sequence). Here the CDR3 reads CASSLQGLAGGRTDTQYF. The CDR3 DNA sequence: TGTGCCAGCAGCCTACAGGGTTTAGCGGGAGGGAGGACAGATACGCAGTATTTT.

The V gene is TRBV10-3, the J gene TRBJ1-1; 7 bases match TRBD1. Germline trimming cut 6 bases from V and 6 bases from J; bases unmatched to any gene: 10. In germline, CDR1 is ENHRY, CDR2 SYGVKD. CDR3 length: 14 amino acids. For the CDR3, the DNA is TGTGCCATCAGACGACAGGGCGGGGGACCTGAAGCTTTCTTT. Encoded protein: CAIRRQGGGPEAFF.

This clone has a single count. This chain connects TRBV5-1 to TRBJ2-2; D unresolved. This CDR3 is built from 12 residues. Germline assignment: CDR1 SGHRS and CDR2 YFSETQ. The ends were cut back, 3 bases at V and 6 bases at J, with 6 bases in the middle. The CDR3 loop is CASSWAPGELFF. In DNA form, the CDR3 reads TGCGCCAGCAGCTGGGCCCCCGGGGAGCTGTTTTTT.

This clone was counted a single time. The chain has TRBV10-3 and TRBJ2-1, with D maybe TRBD1 (6 bases). Germline CDR1 reads ENHRY; CDR2 reads SYGVKD. V shed 4 bases and J shed 5 bases, with 12 bases lying between them. The CDR3 totals 14 residues. The CDR3 DNA reads TGTGCCATCAGTGGTGGGGACACTAACAATGAGCAGTTCTTC. Amino acid sequence: CAISGGDTNNEQFF.

The chain is built from TRBV30 and TRBJ2-5, with TRBD1 as a possible D gene (5 bases). The V end was cut by 7 bases, the J end by 2 bases, with 14 bases between. Germline values: CDR1 GTSNPN, CDR2 SVGIG (reference sequence). CDR3 length equals 13 residues. The CDR3: CASNTGDQETQYF. The CDR3 coding sequence is TGTGCCTCCAATACAGGAGATCAAGAGACCCAGTACTTC.

The J gene is TRBJ2-7, the V gene TRBV5-1, with TRBD2 identical over 9 bases. Germline CDR1 is SGHRS and CDR2 is YFSETQ. V trimming: 1 base; J trimming: 2 bases; junction bases outside the gene matches: 7. The CDR3 totals 16 residues. Here the CDR3 DNA reads TGCGCCAGCAGCTTGCAGGCTAGCGGGGCCCCCTACGAGCAGTACTTC. Amino acids: CASSLQASGAPYEQYF. The complete variable domain, with remaining parts taken from reference TRBV5-1 and TRBJ2-7, reads KAGVTQTPRYLIKTRGQQVTLSCSPISGHRSVSWYQQTPGQGLQFLFEYFSETQRNKGNFPGRFSGRQFSNSRSEMNVSTLELGDSALYLCASSLQASGAPYEQYFGPGTRLTVT.

In its sample, this clone was seen once. The chain recombines TRBV4-1 with TRBJ1-2; D may be TRBD1 (6 bases). The ends were cut back, 4 bases at V and 4 bases at J, with 34 bases in the middle. CDR1 MGHRA and CDR2 YSYEKL come from the germline V gene. The CDR3 runs 21 residues. The CDR3 DNA reads TGCGCCAGCAGCCTTCGTATAACTCCCGGGACAAAGGCCGCGAAAGCCTATGGCTACACCTTC. This gives the protein CASSLRITPGTKAAKAYGYTF.

The chain combines TRBV24-1 with TRBJ1-5, with 7 bases fitting TRBD1. Germline values: CDR1 KGHDR, CDR2 SFDVKD. Trimming at V came to 9 bases and at J to 7 bases, leaving 8 bases not matched to a gene. This CDR3 region has 13 residues. The CDR3 region is CATSDRAWQPQHF. Written as DNA, the CDR3 is TGTGCCACCTCTGACAGGGCCTGGCAGCCCCAGCATTTT.

The chain employs TRBV5-6 and TRBJ1-1; 7 bases fit TRBD1. This CDR3 has 15 residues. Germline loops: CDR1 SGHDT, CDR2 YYEEEE. With V trimmed by 6 bases and J by 0 bases, 8 bases remained unmatched. As DNA, the CDR3 is TGTGCCAGCACCCATATGGGGACAGTGAACACTGAAGCTTTCTTT. Translated: CASTHMGTVNTEAFF.

The genes are TRBV7-7 and TRBJ1-4, with D possibly TRBD1 on 5 matching bases. Per germline, CDR1 SSHAT and CDR2 FNYEAQ (reference sequence). The CDR3 is made up of 13 amino acids. Between the trimmed V and J ends, which lost 5 bases and 4 bases, there was a span of 8 bases. The CDR3 DNA follows: TGTGCCAGCAGCCAGGGTGTTAATGAAAAACTGTTTTTT. Residues: CASSQGVNEKLFF.

The chain uses TRBV30 and TRBJ1-3; tentatively, D is TRBD1 (5 bases). CDR3 length: 16 amino acids. From germline, CDR1 is GTSNPN and CDR2 SVGIG (reference sequence). Trimming left V 2 bases short and J 0 bases short, with 14 bases between. CDR3 in amino acids: CAWSSGTPGSGNTIYF. CDR3 coding DNA: TGTGCCTGGAGTAGCGGGACTCCGGGCTCTGGAAACACCATATATTTT.

This clone was counted a single time. V gene TRBV29-1 combines with J gene TRBJ2-2; D may be TRBD2 (6 bases). This CDR3 region has 16 residues. Germline V gene sequence: CDR1 SQVTM, CDR2 ANQGSEA. V was shortened by 5 bases and J by 2 bases, with 18 bases between the two germline ends. CDR3 protein: CSVSAPEGGNTGELFF. DNA of the CDR3: TGCAGCGTTTCGGCGCCGGAGGGAGGAAACACCGGGGAGCTGTTTTTT.

The genes are TRBV19 and TRBJ1-4; 7 bases agree with TRBD1. With 3 bases clipped from V and 0 bases from J, the junction kept 7 bases outside the gene matches. The CDR3 has 17 residues. CDR1 is LNHDA and CDR2 is SQIVND in the germline V gene (reference sequence). The CDR3 protein is CASSIFPGQTTNEKLFF. DNA for the CDR3: TGTGCCAGTAGTATTTTCCCGGGACAGACAACTAATGAAAAACTGTTTTTT.

The chain combines TRBV29-1 with TRBJ2-6; D gene uncertain. Looked up from germline, CDR1 is SQVTM and CDR2 is ANQGSEA. This CDR3 is 14 amino acids long. V was shortened by 3 bases and J by 4 bases, with 10 bases between the two germline ends. For the CDR3, the DNA is TGCAGCGTTGAGCTTCTCTCGGGGGCCAACGTCCTGACTTTC. It translates to CSVELLSGANVLTF.

The rearrangement uses TRBV13 and TRBJ1-6; no clear D. Trimming removed 5 bases from V and 0 bases from J, with 17 bases in between. The CDR3 totals 18 residues. Germline V lookup: CDR1 PRHDT, CDR2 FYEKMQ (reference sequence). This CDR3 reads CASSRTEGASSYNSPLHF. The DNA for the CDR3 is TGTGCCAGCAGCCGAACGGAGGGAGCAAGCTCCTATAATTCACCCCTCCACTTT.

The sample holds one count of this clone. This chain uses TRBV9 with TRBJ2-1, with 8 nucleotides matching TRBD2. The CDR3 totals 20 residues. Trimming removed 2 bases from V and 0 bases from J; junction bases left unmatched: 16. Germline V gene data show CDR1 as SGDLS and CDR2 as YYNGEE. CDR3 coding DNA: TGTGCCAGCAGCGTTAGAAAGGGTACTAGCGGAACCAGCTCCTACAATGAGCAGTTCTTC. This codes for CASSVRKGTSGTSSYNEQFF.

In this sample, this clone turned up once. Mismatch with germline at one junction end may stem from a read error. The chain uses TRBV7-2 and TRBJ2-7; perhaps TRBD2 as D (6 bases). The germline V gene encodes CDR1 SGHTA and CDR2 FQGNSA. This CDR3 contains 13 residues. The CDR3 loop reads CASSIAATYEQYF. CDR3 coding DNA: TGTGCCAGCAGCATAGCGGCAACCTACGAGCAGTACTTC.

The V call is TRBV18, the J call TRBJ1-2; D uncertain. This CDR3 region has 13 residues. Germline V gives CDR1 KGHSH, CDR2 LQKENI. The V end was cut by 5 bases, the J end by 2 bases, with 9 bases between. The CDR3 region has the DNA TGTGCCAGCTCATTAGACACAAACTATGGCTACACCTTC. This gives the protein CASSLDTNYGYTF. The variable domain in full, completed from reference TRBV18 and TRBJ1-2, reads NAGVMQNPRHLVRRRGQEARLRCSPMKGHSHVYWYRQLPEEGLKFMVYLQKENIIDESGMPKERFSAEFPKEGPSILRIQQVVRGDSAAYFCASSLDTNYGYTFGSGTRLTVV.

This sequence joins TRBV5-1 and TRBJ2-1, with D hard to call. CDR3 size: 16 residues. Trimming stripped 0 bases from V and 5 bases from J, with 15 bases between. Germline V CDR1 and CDR2: SGHRS, YFSETQ. The CDR3 nucleotides read TGCGCCAGCAGCTTGGAGCCCACCGGATATAACAATGAGCAGTTCTTC. Its protein is CASSLEPTGYNNEQFF. The full variable domain, completed using reference TRBV5-1 and TRBJ2-1, is KAGVTQTPRYLIKTRGQQVTLSCSPISGHRSVSWYQQTPGQGLQFLFEYFSETQRNKGNFPGRFSGRQFSNSRSEMNVSTLELGDSALYLCASSLEPTGYNNEQFFGPGTRLTVL.